Sequencing of this T cell receptor (beta chain) was carried out in a study of post-analysis software for immune sequencing data. General study results and limits: The study found TRBV5-6, TRBV5-1 and TRBV20-1 among five or six TRBV segments more frequent in patients than controls.

Germline V gives CDR1 DFQATT, CDR2 SNEGSKA (reference sequence). CDR3 length: 14 amino acids. Regarding this clonotype: Its antigen is as yet unknown.

Researchers reported that TCR beta cDNA libraries carried unique molecular identifiers. TCRdb re-analysed the PCR reads in MiXCR, keeping a single row per CDR3 protein. Of approximately 690,000 distinct CDR3 sequences listed, approximately 60% are singletons. The chain combines TRBV20-1 with TRBJ2-5; 14 bases line up with TRBD2. The end of the DNA aligns better with TRBJ2-7, so the J call may be wrong. The receptor was derived from a girl aged 2 to 9 with multiple sclerosis. Sequenced input: blood. CDR3 loop: CSARGLAGVNEQYF. The CDR3 DNA sequence: TGCAGTGCTAGGGGACTAGCGGGAGTCAACGAGCAGTACTTC.